The T cell receptor beta chain under discussion was sequenced for a study of technical replicates of blood from a few donors. V dropped 0 bases and J dropped 1 base, with 6 bases sitting between them. The length of the CDR3 is 14 residues. Germline assignment: CDR1 MNHEY and CDR2 SVGAGI. This table comes from immunoSEQ multiplex PCR, and its TCRdb copy is limited to in-frame clones, with some not included. The sample comprises around 63,000 clones, nearly 98% of which are singletons, and over 0.15% rests with the top ten. The sample was T cells isolated from PBMCs. This chain uses TRBV6-5 with TRBJ1-2; D gene ambiguous. This receptor was taken from a human donor in good health. CDR3 sequence reads: CASSYSASNYGYTF. CDR3 coding DNA: TGTGCCAGCAGTTACTCCGCCAGTAACTATGGCTACACCTTC.